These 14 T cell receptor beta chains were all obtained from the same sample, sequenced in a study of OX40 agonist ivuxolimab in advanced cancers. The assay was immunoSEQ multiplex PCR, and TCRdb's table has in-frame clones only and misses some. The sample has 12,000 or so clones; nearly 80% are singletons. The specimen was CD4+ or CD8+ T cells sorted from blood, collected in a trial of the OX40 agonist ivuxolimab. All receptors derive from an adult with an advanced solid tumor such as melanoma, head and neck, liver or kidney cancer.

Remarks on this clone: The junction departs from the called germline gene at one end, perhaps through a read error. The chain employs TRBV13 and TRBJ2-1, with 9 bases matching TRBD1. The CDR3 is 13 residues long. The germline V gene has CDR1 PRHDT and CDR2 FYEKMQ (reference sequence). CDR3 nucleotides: TGTGCCAGCAGTTTACAGGGGGCAAATGGGCAGTTCTTC. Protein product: CASSLQGANGQFF.

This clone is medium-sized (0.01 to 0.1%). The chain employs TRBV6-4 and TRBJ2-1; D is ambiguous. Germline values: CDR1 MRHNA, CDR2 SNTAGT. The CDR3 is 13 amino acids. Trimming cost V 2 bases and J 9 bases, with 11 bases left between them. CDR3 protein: CASSDTEKGEQFF. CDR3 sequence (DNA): TGTGCCAGCAGTGACACGGAAAAGGGTGAGCAGTTCTTC.

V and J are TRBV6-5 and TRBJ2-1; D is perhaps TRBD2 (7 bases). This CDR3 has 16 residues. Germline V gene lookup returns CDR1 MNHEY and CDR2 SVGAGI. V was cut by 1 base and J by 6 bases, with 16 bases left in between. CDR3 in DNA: TGTGCCAGCAGTTACTGGGGGGCTAGCGGAGTCAATGAGCAGTTCTTC. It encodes CASSYWGASGVNEQFF.

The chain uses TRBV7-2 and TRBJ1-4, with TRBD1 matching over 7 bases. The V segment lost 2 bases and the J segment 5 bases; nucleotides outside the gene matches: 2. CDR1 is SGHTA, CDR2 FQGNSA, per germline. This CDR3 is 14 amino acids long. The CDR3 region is CASSLRDRNEKLFF. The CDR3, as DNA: TGTGCCAGCAGCTTACGGGACAGAAATGAAAAACTGTTTTTT.

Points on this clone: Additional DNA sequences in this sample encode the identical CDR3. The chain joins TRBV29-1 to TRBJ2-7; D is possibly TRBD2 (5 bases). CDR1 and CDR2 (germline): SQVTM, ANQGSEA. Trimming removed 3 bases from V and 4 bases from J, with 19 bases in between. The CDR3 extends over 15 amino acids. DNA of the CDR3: TGCAGCGTTGAGCCCCGAGGAGGCGGCGGATACGAGCAGTACTTC. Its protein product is CSVEPRGGGGYEQYF.

The CDR3 DNA is TGTGCCTGGAGTGTACTTAGAGGTGAAGCTTTCTTT. Protein: CAWSVLRGEAFF. V usage is TRBV30 and J usage is TRBJ1-1; D not resolved. This CDR3 region has 12 residues. Per the germline V gene, CDR1 is GTSNPN and CDR2 is SVGIG (reference sequence). V was shortened by 0 bases and J by 7 bases, with 9 bases between the two germline ends.

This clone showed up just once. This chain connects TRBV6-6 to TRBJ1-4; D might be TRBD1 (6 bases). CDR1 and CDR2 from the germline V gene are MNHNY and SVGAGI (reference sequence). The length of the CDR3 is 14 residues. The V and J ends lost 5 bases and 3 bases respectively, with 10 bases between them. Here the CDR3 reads CASSQGRANEKLFF. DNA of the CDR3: TGTGCCAGCAGTCAGGGGAGGGCTAATGAAAAACTGTTTTTT.

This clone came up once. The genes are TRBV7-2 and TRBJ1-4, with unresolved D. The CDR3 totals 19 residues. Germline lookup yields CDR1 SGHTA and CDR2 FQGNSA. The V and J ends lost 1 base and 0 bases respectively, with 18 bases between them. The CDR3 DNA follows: TGTGCCAGCAGCTTAGGAAGGTGGGGAGTCCAGACAACTAATGAAAAACTGTTTTTT. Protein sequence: CASSLGRWGVQTTNEKLFF.

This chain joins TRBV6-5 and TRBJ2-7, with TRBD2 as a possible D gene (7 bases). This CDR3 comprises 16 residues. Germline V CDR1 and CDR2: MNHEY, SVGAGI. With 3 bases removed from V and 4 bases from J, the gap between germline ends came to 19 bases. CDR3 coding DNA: TGTGCCAGCAGTTATAAGCGGGACACTTCCCAATACGAGCAGTACTTC. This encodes CASSYKRDTSQYEQYF.

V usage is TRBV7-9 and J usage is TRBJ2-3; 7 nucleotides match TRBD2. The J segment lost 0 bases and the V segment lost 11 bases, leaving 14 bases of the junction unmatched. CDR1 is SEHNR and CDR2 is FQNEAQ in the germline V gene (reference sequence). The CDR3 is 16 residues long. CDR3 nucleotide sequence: TGTGCCTATGTAGCGGGCCGACTCAATAGCACAGATACGCAGTATTTT. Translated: CAYVAGRLNSTDTQYF.

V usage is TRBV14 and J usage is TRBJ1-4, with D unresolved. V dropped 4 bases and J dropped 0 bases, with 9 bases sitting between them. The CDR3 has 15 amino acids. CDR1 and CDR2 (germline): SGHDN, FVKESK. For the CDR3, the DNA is TGTGCCAGCAGCCGCGCCGGGACAACTAATGAAAAACTGTTTTTT. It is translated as CASSRAGTTNEKLFF.

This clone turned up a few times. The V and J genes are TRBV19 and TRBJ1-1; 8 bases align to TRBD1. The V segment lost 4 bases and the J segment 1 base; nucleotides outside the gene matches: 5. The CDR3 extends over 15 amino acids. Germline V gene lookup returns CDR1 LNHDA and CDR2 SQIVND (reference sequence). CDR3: CASSKDRAGNTEAFF. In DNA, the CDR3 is TGTGCCAGTAGTAAGGACAGGGCGGGGAACACTGAAGCTTTCTTT.

CDR3 in amino acids: CSVEWTGGRSYEQYF. The CDR3 nucleotides read TGCAGCGTTGAATGGACCGGGGGCCGCTCCTACGAGCAGTACTTC. J is TRBJ2-7 and V is TRBV29-1; D could derive from TRBD1 or TRBD2 (6 bases each). V lost 2 bases and J lost 0, with 14 bases in between. This CDR3 has 15 amino acids. CDR1 is SQVTM, CDR2 ANQGSEA, per germline.

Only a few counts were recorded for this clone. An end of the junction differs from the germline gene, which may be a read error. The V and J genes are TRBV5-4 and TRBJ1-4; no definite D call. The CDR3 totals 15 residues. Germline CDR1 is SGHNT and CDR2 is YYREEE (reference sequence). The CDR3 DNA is TGCGCCAGCAGCCAAGTCGAGGTAGAAGGCGAAAAACTGTTTTTT. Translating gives CASSQVEVEGEKLFF.